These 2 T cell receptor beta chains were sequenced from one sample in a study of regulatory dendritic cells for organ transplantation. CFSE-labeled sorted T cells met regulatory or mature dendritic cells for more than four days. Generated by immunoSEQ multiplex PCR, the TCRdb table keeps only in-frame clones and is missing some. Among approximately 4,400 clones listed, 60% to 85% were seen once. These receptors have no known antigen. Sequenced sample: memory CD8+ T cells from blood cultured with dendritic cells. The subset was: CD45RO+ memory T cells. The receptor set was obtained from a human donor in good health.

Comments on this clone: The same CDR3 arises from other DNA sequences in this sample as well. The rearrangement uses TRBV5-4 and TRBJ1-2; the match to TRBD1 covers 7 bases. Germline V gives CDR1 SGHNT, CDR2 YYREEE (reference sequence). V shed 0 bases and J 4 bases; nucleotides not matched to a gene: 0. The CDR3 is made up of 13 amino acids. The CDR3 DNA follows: TGTGCCAGCAGCTTGGACAGGGGCTATGGCTACACCTTC. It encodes CASSLDRGYGYTF.

The chain's CDR3 is CASGDTQYF. Here the CDR3 DNA reads TGTGCCTCCGGAGATACGCAGTATTTT. The chain carries TRBV6-1 and TRBJ2-3; D gene ambiguous. Germline-derived CDR1 and CDR2 are MNHNS and SASEGT. The CDR3 loop spans 9 amino acids. Between the trimmed V and J ends, which lost 11 bases and 5 bases, there was a span of 5 bases.